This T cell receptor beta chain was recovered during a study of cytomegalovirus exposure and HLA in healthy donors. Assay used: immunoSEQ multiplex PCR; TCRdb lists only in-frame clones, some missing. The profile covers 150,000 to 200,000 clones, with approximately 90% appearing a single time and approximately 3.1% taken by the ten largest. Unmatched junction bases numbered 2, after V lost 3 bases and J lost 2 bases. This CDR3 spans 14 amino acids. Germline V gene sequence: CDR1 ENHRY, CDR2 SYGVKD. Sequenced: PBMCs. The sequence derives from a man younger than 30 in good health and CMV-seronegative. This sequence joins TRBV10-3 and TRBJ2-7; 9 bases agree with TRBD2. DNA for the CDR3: TGTGCCATCAGTGAAGCGGGAGGCCCCTACGAGCAGTACTTC. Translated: CAISEAGGPYEQYF.